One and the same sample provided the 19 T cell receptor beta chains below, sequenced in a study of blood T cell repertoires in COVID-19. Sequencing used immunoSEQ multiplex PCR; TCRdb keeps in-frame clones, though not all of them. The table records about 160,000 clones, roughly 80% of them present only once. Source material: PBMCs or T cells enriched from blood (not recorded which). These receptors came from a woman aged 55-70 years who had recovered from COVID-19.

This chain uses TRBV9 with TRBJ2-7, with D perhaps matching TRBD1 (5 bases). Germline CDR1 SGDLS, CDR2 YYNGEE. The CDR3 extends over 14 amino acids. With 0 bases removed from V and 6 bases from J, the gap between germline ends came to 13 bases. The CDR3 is CASSVDLGPGEQYF. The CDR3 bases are TGTGCCAGCAGCGTAGACCTGGGGCCGGGCGAGCAGTACTTC.

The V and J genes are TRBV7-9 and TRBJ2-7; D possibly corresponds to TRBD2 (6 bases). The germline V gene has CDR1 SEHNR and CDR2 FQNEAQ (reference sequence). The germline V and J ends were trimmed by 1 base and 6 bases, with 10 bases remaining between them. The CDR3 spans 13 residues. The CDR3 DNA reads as TGTGCCAGCAGCTTAGACACCGGGAGCGAGCAGTACTTC. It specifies CASSLDTGSEQYF.

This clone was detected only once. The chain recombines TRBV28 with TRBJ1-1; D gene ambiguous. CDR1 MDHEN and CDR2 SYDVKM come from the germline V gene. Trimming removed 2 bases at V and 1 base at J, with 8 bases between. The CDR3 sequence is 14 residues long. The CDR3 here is CASSLAYANTEAFF. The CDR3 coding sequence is TGTGCCAGCAGTTTAGCGTATGCGAACACTGAAGCTTTCTTT. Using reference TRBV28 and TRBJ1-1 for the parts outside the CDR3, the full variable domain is DVKVTQSSRYLVKRTGEKVFLECVQDMDHENMFWYRQDPGLGLRLIYFSYDVKMKEKGDIPEGYSVSREKKERFSLILESASTNQTSMYLCASSLAYANTEAFFGQGTRLTVV.

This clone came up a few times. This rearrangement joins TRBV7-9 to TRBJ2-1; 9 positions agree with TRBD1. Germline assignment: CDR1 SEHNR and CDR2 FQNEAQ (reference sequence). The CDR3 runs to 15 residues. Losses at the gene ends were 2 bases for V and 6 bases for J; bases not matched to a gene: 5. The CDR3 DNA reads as TGTGCCAGCAGCTTATTGGGGACAGGGACCAATGAGCAGTTCTTC. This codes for CASSLLGTGTNEQFF.

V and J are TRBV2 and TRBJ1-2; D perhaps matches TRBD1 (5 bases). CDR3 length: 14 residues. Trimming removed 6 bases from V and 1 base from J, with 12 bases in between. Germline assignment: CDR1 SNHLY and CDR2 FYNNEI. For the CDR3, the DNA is TGTGCCAGCAGGGCGGGGGGACTTAACTATGGCTACACCTTC. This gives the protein CASRAGGLNYGYTF.

The CDR3 DNA follows: TGTGCCAGCAGCGTAGACAGCGGGGGGAAGCGGGGTGAGCAGTTCTTC. Protein: CASSVDSGGKRGEQFF. The genes are TRBV9 and TRBJ2-1; 9 bases are shared with TRBD2. CDR1 is SGDLS, CDR2 YYNGEE, per germline. This CDR3 has 16 amino acids. The J segment lost 9 bases and the V segment lost 0 bases, leaving 10 bases of the junction unmatched.

The chain's CDR3 is CASSTGQDTNEKLFF. The CDR3 DNA reads as TGTGCCAGTAGTACTGGACAGGATACTAATGAAAAACTGTTTTTT. V is TRBV19 and J is TRBJ1-4; TRBD1 matches at 7 bases. CDR1 and CDR2 (germline): LNHDA, SQIVND (reference sequence). The junction had 4 bases not matched to a gene; V was cut back by 4 bases and J by 2 bases. This CDR3 is 15 amino acids long.

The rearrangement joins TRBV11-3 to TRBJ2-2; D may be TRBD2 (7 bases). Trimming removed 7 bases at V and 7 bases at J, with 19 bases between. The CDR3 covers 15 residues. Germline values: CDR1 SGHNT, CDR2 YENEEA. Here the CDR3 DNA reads TGTGCCAGCACCTCCTCTGGGGGGGCCAACGGGGAGCTGTTTTTT. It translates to CASTSSGGANGELFF.

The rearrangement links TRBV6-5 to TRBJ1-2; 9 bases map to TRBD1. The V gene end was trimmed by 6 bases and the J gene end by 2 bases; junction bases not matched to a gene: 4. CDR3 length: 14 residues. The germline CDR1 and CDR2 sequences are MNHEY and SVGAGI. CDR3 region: CASSPGTGNYGYTF. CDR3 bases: TGTGCCAGCAGCCCCGGGACAGGGAACTATGGCTACACCTTC.

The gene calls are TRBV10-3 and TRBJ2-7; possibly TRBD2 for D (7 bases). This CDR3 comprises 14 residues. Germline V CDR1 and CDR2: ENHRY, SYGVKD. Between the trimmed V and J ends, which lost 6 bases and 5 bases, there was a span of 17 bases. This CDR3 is CAIRPSGEGHEQYF. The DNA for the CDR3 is TGTGCCATCAGACCATCAGGGGAGGGCCACGAGCAGTACTTC.

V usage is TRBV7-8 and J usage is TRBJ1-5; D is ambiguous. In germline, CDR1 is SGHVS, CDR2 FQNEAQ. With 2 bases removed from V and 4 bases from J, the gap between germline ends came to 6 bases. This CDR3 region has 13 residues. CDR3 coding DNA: TGTGCCAGCAGCTTACAACAGAATCAGCCCCAGCATTTT. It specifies CASSLQQNQPQHF.

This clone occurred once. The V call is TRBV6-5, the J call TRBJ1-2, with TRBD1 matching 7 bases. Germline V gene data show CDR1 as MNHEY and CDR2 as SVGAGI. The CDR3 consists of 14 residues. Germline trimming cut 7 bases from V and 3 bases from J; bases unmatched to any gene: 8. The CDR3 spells CASKGAFADYGYTF. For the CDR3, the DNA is TGTGCCAGCAAGGGGGCTTTCGCGGACTATGGCTACACCTTC.

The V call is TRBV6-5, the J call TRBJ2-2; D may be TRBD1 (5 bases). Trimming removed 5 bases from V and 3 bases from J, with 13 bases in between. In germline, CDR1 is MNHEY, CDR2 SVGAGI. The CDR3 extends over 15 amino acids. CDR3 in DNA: TGTGCCAGCAGTCCAGGGTGGAAATACACCGGGGAGCTGTTTTTT. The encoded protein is CASSPGWKYTGELFF.

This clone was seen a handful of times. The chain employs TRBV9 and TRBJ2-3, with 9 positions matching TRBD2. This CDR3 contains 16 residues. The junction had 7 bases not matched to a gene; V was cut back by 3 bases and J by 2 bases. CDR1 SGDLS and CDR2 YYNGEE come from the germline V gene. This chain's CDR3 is CASSARLAAFTDTQYF. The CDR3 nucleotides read TGTGCCAGCAGCGCCCGACTAGCGGCCTTCACAGATACGCAGTATTTT.

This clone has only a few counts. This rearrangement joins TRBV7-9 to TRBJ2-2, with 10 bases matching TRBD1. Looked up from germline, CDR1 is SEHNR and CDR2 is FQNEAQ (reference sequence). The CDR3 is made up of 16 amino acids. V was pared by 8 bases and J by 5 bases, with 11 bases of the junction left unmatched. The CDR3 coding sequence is TGTGCCAGCGGCCGGCCGGGACAGGGGCGGACCGGGGAGCTGTTTTTT. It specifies CASGRPGQGRTGELFF.

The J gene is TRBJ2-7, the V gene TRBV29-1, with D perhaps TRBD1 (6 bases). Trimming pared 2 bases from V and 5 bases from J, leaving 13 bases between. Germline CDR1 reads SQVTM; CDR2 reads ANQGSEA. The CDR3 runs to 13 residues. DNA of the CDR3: TGCAGCGTTGAAACAGGGAAAGGGGACGAGCAGTACTTC. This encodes CSVETGKGDEQYF.

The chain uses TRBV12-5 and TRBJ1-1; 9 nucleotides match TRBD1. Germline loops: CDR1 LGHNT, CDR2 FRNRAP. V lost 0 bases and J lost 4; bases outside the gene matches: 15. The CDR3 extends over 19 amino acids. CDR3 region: CASGLVRLGTGTTVTEAFF. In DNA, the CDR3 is TGTGCTAGTGGTTTGGTGAGGTTGGGGACAGGGACCACGGTCACTGAAGCTTTCTTT. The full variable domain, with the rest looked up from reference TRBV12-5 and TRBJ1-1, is DARVTQTPRHKVTEMGQEVTMRCQPILGHNTVFWYRQTMMQGLELLAYFRNRAPLDDSGMPKDRFSAEMPDATLATLKIQPSEPRDSAVYFCASGLVRLGTGTTVTEAFFGQGTRLTVV.

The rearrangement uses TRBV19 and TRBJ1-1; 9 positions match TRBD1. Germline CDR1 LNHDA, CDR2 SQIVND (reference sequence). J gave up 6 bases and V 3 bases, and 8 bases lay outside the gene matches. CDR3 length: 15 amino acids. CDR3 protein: CASSMEDRGNSEAFF. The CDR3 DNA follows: TGTGCCAGTAGTATGGAGGACAGGGGAAACTCTGAAGCTTTCTTT.

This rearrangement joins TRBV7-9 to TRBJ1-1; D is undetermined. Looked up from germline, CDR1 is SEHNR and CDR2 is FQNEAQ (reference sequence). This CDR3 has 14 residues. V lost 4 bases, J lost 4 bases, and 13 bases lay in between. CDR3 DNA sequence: TGTGCCAGCAGCTCCACTTTCCGAAGCACTGAAGCTTTCTTT. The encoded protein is CASSSTFRSTEAFF.